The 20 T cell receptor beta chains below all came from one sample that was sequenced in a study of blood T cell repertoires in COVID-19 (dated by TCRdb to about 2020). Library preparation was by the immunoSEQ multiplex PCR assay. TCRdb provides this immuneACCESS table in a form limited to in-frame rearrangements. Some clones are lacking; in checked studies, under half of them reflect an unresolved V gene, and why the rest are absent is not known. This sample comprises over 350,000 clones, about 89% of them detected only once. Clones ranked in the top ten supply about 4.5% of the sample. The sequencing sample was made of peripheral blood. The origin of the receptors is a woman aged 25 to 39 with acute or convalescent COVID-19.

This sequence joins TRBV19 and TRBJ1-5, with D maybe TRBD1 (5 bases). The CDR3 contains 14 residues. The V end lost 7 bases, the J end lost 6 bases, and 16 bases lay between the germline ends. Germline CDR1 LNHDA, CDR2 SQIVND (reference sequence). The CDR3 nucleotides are TGTGCCAGTACCGACAATTTAGGGGTTCAGCCCCAGCATTTT. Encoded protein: CASTDNLGVQPQHF.

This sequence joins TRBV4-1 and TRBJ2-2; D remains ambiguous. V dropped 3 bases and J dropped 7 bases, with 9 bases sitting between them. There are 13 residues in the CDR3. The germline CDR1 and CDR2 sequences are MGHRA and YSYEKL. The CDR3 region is CASSHGLNGELFF. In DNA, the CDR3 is TGCGCCAGCAGCCATGGGCTAAACGGGGAGCTGTTTTTT.

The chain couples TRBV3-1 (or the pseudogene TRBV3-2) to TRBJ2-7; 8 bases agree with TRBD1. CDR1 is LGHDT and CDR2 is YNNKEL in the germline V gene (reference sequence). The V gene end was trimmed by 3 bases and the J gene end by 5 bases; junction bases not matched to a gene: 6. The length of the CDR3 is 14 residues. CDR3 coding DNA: TGTGCCAGCAGCCATGGGACAGGCGGGAACGAGCAGTACTTC. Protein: CASSHGTGGNEQYF.

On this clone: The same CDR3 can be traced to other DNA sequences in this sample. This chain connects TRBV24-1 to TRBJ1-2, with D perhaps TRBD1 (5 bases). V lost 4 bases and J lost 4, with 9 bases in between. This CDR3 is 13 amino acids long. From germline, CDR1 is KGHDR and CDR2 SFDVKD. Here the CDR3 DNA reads TGTGCCACCAGTGAGCCAGGGTCCTATGGCTACACCTTC. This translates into CATSEPGSYGYTF.

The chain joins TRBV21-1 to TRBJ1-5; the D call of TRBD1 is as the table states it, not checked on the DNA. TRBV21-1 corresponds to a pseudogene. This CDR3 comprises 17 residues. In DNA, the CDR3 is TGTGCCAGCAGCAGGTATCCCGGGACAGTCTGGTATCAGCCCCAGCATTTT. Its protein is CASSRYPGTVWYQPQHF.

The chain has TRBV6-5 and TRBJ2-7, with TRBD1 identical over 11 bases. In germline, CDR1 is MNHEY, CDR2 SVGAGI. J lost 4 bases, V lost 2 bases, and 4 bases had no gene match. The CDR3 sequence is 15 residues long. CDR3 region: CASSYLGTGGYEQYF. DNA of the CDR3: TGTGCCAGCAGTTACCTTGGGACAGGGGGGTACGAGCAGTACTTC.

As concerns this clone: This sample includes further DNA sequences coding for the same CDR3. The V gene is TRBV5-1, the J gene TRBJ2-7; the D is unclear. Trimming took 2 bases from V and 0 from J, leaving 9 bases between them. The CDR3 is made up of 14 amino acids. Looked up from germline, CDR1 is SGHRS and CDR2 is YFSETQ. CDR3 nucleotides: TGCGCCAGCAGCTTAGACGGAGCCTCCTACGAGCAGTACTTC. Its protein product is CASSLDGASYEQYF.

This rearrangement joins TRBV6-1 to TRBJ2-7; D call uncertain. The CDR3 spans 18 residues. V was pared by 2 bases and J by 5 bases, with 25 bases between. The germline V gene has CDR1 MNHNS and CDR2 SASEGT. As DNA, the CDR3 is TGTGCCAGCAGTGAATTTCTAGAGGTAAGGATCGGATTCGACGAGCAGTACTTC. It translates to CASSEFLEVRIGFDEQYF.

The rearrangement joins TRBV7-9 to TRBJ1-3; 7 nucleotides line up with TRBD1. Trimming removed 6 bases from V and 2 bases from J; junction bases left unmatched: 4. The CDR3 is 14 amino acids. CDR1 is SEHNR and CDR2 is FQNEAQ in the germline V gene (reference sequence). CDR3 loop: CASRSDRAGNTIYF. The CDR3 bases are TGTGCCAGCAGATCAGACAGGGCTGGAAACACCATATATTTT.

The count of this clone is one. In DNA, the CDR3 is TGTGCCAGCAGCTTACTTATGGGCCCCTCTAACAATGAGCAGTTCTTC. Its protein is CASSLLMGPSNNEQFF. The rearrangement links TRBV7-2 to TRBJ2-1; no firm D call. This CDR3 has 16 residues. V lost 2 bases and J lost 5, with 16 bases in between. CDR1 and CDR2 (germline): SGHTA, FQGNSA.

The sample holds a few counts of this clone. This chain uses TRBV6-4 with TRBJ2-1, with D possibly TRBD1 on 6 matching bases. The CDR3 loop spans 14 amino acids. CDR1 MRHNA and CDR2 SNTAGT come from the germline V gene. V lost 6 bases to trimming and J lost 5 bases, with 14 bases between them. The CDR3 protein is CASRPGTSNNEQFF. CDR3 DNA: TGTGCCAGCAGACCCGGGACATCCAACAATGAGCAGTTCTTC.

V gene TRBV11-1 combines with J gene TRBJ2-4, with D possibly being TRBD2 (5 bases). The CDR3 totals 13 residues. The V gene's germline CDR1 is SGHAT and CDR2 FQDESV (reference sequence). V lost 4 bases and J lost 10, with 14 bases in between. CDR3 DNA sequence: TGTGCCAGCAGCTACGGGATTAATGATATTCAGTACTTC. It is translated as CASSYGINDIQYF.

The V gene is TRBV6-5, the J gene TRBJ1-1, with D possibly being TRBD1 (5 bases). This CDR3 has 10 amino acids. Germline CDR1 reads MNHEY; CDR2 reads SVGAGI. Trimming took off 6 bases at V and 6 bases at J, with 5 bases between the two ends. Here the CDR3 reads CASRGPEAFF. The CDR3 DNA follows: TGTGCCAGCAGGGGGCCTGAAGCTTTCTTT.

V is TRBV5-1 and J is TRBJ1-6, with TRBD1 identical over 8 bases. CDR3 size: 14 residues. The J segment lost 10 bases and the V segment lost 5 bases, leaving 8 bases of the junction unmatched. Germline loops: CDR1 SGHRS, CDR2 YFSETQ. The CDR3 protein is CASRKDRAGSPLHF. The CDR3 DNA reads TGCGCCAGCAGAAAGGACAGGGCCGGATCACCCCTCCACTTT. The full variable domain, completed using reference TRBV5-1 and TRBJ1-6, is KAGVTQTPRYLIKTRGQQVTLSCSPISGHRSVSWYQQTPGQGLQFLFEYFSETQRNKGNFPGRFSGRQFSNSRSEMNVSTLELGDSALYLCASRKDRAGSPLHFGNGTRLTVT.

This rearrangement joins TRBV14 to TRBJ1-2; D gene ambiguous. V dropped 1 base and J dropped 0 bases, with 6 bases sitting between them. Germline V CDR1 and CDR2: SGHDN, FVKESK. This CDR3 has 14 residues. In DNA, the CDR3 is TGTGCCAGCAGCCAAGGAGGGACTAACTATGGCTACACCTTC. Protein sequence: CASSQGGTNYGYTF.

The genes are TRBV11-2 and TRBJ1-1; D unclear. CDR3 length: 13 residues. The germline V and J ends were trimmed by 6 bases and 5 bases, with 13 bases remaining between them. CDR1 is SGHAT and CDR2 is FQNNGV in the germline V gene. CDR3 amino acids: CASRLQRQTEAFF. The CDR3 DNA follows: TGTGCCAGCAGACTCCAGAGGCAAACTGAAGCTTTCTTT.

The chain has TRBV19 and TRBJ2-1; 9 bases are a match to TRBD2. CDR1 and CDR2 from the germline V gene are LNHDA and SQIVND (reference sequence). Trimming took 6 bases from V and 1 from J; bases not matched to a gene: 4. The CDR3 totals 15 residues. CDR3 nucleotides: TGTGCCAGTAGCGACCTAGCGGGGTCCTACAATGAGCAGTTCTTC. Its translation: CASSDLAGSYNEQFF.

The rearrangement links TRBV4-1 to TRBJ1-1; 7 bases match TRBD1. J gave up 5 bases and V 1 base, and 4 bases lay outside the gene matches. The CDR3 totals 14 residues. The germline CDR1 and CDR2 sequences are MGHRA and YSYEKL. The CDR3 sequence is CASSQGPGGTEAFF. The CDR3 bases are TGCGCCAGCAGCCAAGGGCCAGGGGGGACTGAAGCTTTCTTT.

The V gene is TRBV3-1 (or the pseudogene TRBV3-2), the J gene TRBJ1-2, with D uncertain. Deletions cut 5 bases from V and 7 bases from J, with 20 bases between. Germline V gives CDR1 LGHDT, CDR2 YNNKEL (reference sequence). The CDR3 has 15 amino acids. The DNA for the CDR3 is TGTGCCAGCAGCTCAACTTCAGTGTCTAGAGTTGGCTACACCTTC. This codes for CASSSTSVSRVGYTF.

The CDR3 DNA sequence: TGTGCCAGCAGCGAATCCGGGACAGGGGACGAGCAGTACTTC. Translation gives CASSESGTGDEQYF. V is TRBV7-3 and J is TRBJ2-7, with 10 positions matching TRBD1. The CDR3 extends over 14 amino acids. CDR1 SGHTA and CDR2 FQGTGA come from the germline V gene. After removal of 5 bases from V and 5 bases from J, the junction contained 6 bases not matched to a gene.